This TCR beta chain was captured by sequencing in a study of blood T cell repertoires in COVID-19. Study background: Acute-phase and convalescent COVID-19 samples originated in the United States, Italy and Spain. The analysed material was cDNA or gDNA that came from T cells, B-cell-depleted T cells, or PBMCs.

Original handling: For nucleated cells, counts were estimated from reference gene primer amplification. The protocol was immunoSEQ multiplex PCR, while the TCRdb copy is restricted to in-frame clones and leaves out a portion. V and J calls and clone size come straight from that table; D and trimming were deduced from the DNA. Found here are 57,000 or so clones, about 75% of them singletons; the top ten hold more than 20%. Germline CDR1 SGDLS, CDR2 YYNGEE. Trimming left V 0 bases short and J 7 bases short, with 17 bases between. This CDR3 has 17 amino acids. This receptor was identified in a man between 45 and 60 years old with active or convalescent COVID-19. The chain recombines TRBV9 with TRBJ1-6; the D gene is possibly TRBD1 (5 bases). The sequenced sample consisted of peripheral blood. This chain's CDR3 is CASSVGPPTVANSPLHF. Here the CDR3 DNA reads TGTGCCAGCAGCGTAGGCCCGCCGACAGTCGCGAATTCACCCCTCCACTTT. Using reference TRBV9 and TRBJ1-6 for the parts outside the CDR3, the full variable domain is DSGVTQTPKHLITATGQRVTLRCSPRSGDLSVYWYQQSLDQGLQFLIQYYNGEERAKGNILERFSAQQFPDLHSELNLSSLELGDSALYFCASSVGPPTVANSPLHFGNGTRLTVT.